The 22 T cell receptor beta chains below all came from one sample that was sequenced in a study of cytomegalovirus exposure and HLA in healthy donors (dated by TCRdb to 2016 to 2017). Library method: the immunoSEQ multiplex PCR assay. The source is immuneACCESS, and TCRdb retained only in-frame sequences with V and J called. Part of the clones is not carried over; for the studies checked, unresolved V genes explain less than half of this, and the remainder is unexplained. Within this sample are roughly 150,000 clones, with around 96% of them counted one time only. 0.89% of the sample goes to the ten largest clones. The sequenced sample was PBMCs. The receptors were gathered from a woman aged 18-35 years in good health and CMV-seronegative.

This chain connects TRBV4-3 to TRBJ1-6; maybe TRBD1 (5 bases). CDR1 is LGHNA, CDR2 YSLEER, per germline. V lost 4 bases and J lost 7, with 17 bases in between. The CDR3 has 16 residues. CDR3 sequence: CASSLRVWRGNSPLHF. DNA of the CDR3: TGCGCCAGCAGCCTCAGGGTTTGGCGTGGCAATTCACCCCTCCACTTT.

A few counts support this clone. This sequence joins TRBV11-3 and TRBJ2-5, with D perhaps matching TRBD1 (6 bases). With 5 bases removed from V and 3 bases from J, the gap between germline ends came to 10 bases. The CDR3 extends over 13 amino acids. Germline assignment: CDR1 SGHNT and CDR2 YENEEA. The CDR3 bases are TGTGCCAGCAGCCTGAACAGGGAAGAGACCCAGTACTTC. Its protein is CASSLNREETQYF.

The J gene is TRBJ2-3, the V gene TRBV7-6, with 7 nucleotides matching TRBD2. Trimming at V came to 1 base and at J to 3 bases, leaving 4 bases not matched to a gene. CDR1 is SGHVS, CDR2 FNYEAQ, per germline. The CDR3 is made up of 15 amino acids. CDR3 protein: CASSLDQRGTDTQYF. The CDR3 DNA reads TGTGCCAGCAGCTTAGACCAGCGGGGAACAGATACGCAGTATTTT.

This clone was detected once. V usage is TRBV19 and J usage is TRBJ1-1; 8 bases line up with TRBD1. J lost 3 bases, V lost 7 bases, and 16 bases had no gene match. The V gene's germline CDR1 is LNHDA and CDR2 SQIVND (reference sequence). The CDR3 loop spans 17 amino acids. DNA of the CDR3: TGTGCCAGTACCTCCGGCGGGGACAGGACCCCGGACACTGAAGCTTTCTTT. It specifies CASTSGGDRTPDTEAFF.

The chain recombines TRBV4-3 with TRBJ1-2, with D possibly TRBD1 on 6 matching bases. Germline-derived CDR1 and CDR2 are LGHNA and YSLEER. Between the trimmed V and J ends, which lost 0 bases and 2 bases, there was a span of 13 bases. The CDR3 sequence is 16 residues long. The CDR3 DNA is TGCGCCAGCAGCCAAGATTTTCAGGGGCCCAACTATGGCTACACCTTC. It encodes CASSQDFQGPNYGYTF.

On this clone itself: An end of the junction does not agree with germline; a read error may underlie this. The rearrangement joins TRBV4-2 to TRBJ1-2, with 8 bases that match TRBD1. The CDR3 has 11 amino acids. CDR1 and CDR2 from the germline V gene are LGHNA and YNFKEQ. This CDR3 is CASSQGRDRIF. The DNA of the CDR3 is TGTGCCAGCAGCCAAGGGCGGGACAGGATCTTC.

Sample share makes this clone medium-sized. The chain combines TRBV2 with TRBJ1-5; D gene unclear. Germline assignment: CDR1 SNHLY and CDR2 FYNNEI. CDR3 length equals 14 residues. V was cut by 2 bases and J by 0 bases, with 5 bases left in between. The CDR3 loop reads CASSERHSNQPQHF. DNA of the CDR3: TGTGCCAGCAGTGAAAGACATAGCAATCAGCCCCAGCATTTT.

In its sample, this clone was seen once. The chain is built from TRBV4-1 and TRBJ1-3; the D is unclear. V was pared by 1 base and J by 4 bases, with 17 bases between. CDR3 size: 17 residues. Germline loops: CDR1 MGHRA, CDR2 YSYEKL. The CDR3 DNA sequence: TGCGCCAGCAGCCAAGGGTTACACCGTCTGGCCGGAAACACCATATATTTT. Protein sequence: CASSQGLHRLAGNTIYF.

The V call is TRBV5-1, the J call TRBJ2-7, with TRBD1 identical over 7 bases. The CDR3 runs to 15 residues. With 0 bases clipped from V and 0 bases from J, the junction kept 3 bases outside the gene matches. The germline V gene encodes CDR1 SGHRS and CDR2 YFSETQ. DNA of the CDR3: TGCGCCAGCAGCTTGGTCAGGGGGTTCTCCTACGAGCAGTACTTC. Encoded protein: CASSLVRGFSYEQYF.

The rearrangement links TRBV19 to TRBJ1-1; TRBD1 aligns across 9 bases. Trimming at V came to 8 bases and at J to 6 bases, leaving 4 bases not matched to a gene. CDR1 LNHDA and CDR2 SQIVND come from the germline V gene (reference sequence). This CDR3 is 12 amino acids long. The CDR3 sequence: CASSDRGSEAFF. The CDR3 region has the DNA TGTGCCAGTTCTGACAGGGGGTCTGAAGCTTTCTTT.

The rearrangement uses TRBV27 and TRBJ2-7; TRBD1 is a possible D gene (6 bases). Germline values: CDR1 MNHEY, CDR2 SMNVEV (reference sequence). Trimming pared 5 bases from V and 2 bases from J, leaving 13 bases between. The CDR3 loop spans 14 amino acids. The CDR3 region is CASSRTRDTYEQYF. The CDR3 bases are TGTGCCAGCAGTCGGACACGGGACACCTACGAGCAGTACTTC.

The CDR3 coding sequence is TGTGCCAGCAGCTCAAGGGGCCAGAGTAATTCACCCCTCCACTTT. Translated, it gives CASSSRGQSNSPLHF. This sequence joins TRBV7-2 and TRBJ1-6; D is perhaps TRBD1 (5 bases). The CDR3 covers 15 residues. Germline V lookup: CDR1 SGHTA, CDR2 FQGNSA. V was trimmed by 4 bases and J by 6 bases, leaving 13 bases between them.

The gene calls are TRBV11-2 and TRBJ2-3; TRBD2 might be the D (7 bases). This CDR3 region has 16 residues. The ends were cut back, 3 bases at V and 6 bases at J, with 19 bases in the middle. The germline V gene encodes CDR1 SGHAT and CDR2 FQNNGV. Here the CDR3 DNA reads TGTGCCAGCAGCTTCAAATTTGCGGGGGCAGGGGATACGCAGTATTTT. It is translated as CASSFKFAGAGDTQYF.

This chain connects TRBV27 to TRBJ2-2; D might be TRBD2 (6 bases). Between the trimmed V and J ends, which lost 7 bases and 3 bases, there was a span of 12 bases. The V gene's germline CDR1 is MNHEY and CDR2 SMNVEV (reference sequence). The CDR3 has 14 residues. CDR3 amino acids: CASTAGRYTGELFF. The CDR3 nucleotides read TGTGCCAGCACTGCGGGGCGCTACACCGGGGAGCTGTTTTTT.

This sequence joins TRBV27 and TRBJ2-7, with 8 bases lining up with TRBD2. Trimming took 6 bases from V and 2 from J; bases not matched to a gene: 3. CDR3 length equals 13 residues. Germline V CDR1 and CDR2: MNHEY, SMNVEV (reference sequence). Written as DNA, the CDR3 is TGTGCCAGCAGGTTAGCGGGACCCTACGAGCAGTACTTC. Protein product: CASRLAGPYEQYF.

The CDR3 coding sequence is TGCGCCAGCAGCCAAGATGCGCTTTTGAGCACTGAAGCTTTCTTT. Amino acid sequence: CASSQDALLSTEAFF. This rearrangement joins TRBV4-1 to TRBJ1-1; no clear D. The germline CDR1 and CDR2 sequences are MGHRA and YSYEKL. This CDR3 is 15 amino acids long. Deletions cut 0 bases from V and 4 bases from J, with 12 bases between.

There are a few counts of this clone. This chain joins TRBV7-9 and TRBJ2-2; D uncertain. The CDR3 is made up of 16 amino acids. The germline V and J ends were trimmed by 0 bases and 6 bases, with 14 bases remaining between them. Germline-derived CDR1 and CDR2 are SEHNR and FQNEAQ (reference sequence). CDR3 amino acids: CASSLAGQPGAGELFF. The CDR3 coding sequence is TGTGCCAGCAGCTTAGCGGGTCAGCCTGGAGCCGGGGAGCTGTTTTTT.

The rearrangement joins TRBV6-5 to TRBJ1-5, with D possibly being TRBD1 (5 bases). The CDR3 totals 14 residues. The ends were cut back, 5 bases at V and 5 bases at J, with 13 bases in the middle. The germline gives CDR1 MNHEY, CDR2 SVGAGI. CDR3 protein: CASSPDSNYQPQHF. Here the CDR3 DNA reads TGTGCCAGCAGTCCCGACAGCAACTATCAGCCCCAGCATTTT.

The chain is built from TRBV5-4 and TRBJ2-7; TRBD1 is a possible D gene (6 bases). Between the trimmed V and J ends, which lost 4 bases and 2 bases, there was a span of 10 bases. Germline V gene data show CDR1 as SGHNT and CDR2 as YYREEE (reference sequence). The CDR3 runs to 13 residues. As DNA, the CDR3 is TGTGCCAGCAGCATATACAGGGCCTACGAGCAGTACTTC. Protein: CASSIYRAYEQYF. Full variable domain (remainder filled in from reference TRBV5-4 and TRBJ2-7): ETGVTQSPTHLIKTRGQQVTLRCSSQSGHNTVSWYQQALGQGPQFIFQYYREEENGRGNFPPRFSGLQFPNYSSELNVNALELDDSALYLCASSIYRAYEQYFGPGTRLTVT.

The CDR3 loop is CASSEVGTGLNYGYTF. CDR3 nucleotides: TGCGCCAGCAGTGAGGTGGGGACAGGCTTAAACTATGGCTACACCTTC. V gene TRBV10-2 combines with J gene TRBJ1-2; 8 positions agree with TRBD1. Germline assignment: CDR1 WSHSY and CDR2 SAAADI. The junction had 7 bases not matched to a gene; V was cut back by 2 bases and J by 2 bases. The CDR3 sequence is 16 residues long.

This clone was seen only once. The V call is TRBV27, the J call TRBJ2-7, with TRBD1 identical over 7 bases. Germline V gives CDR1 MNHEY, CDR2 SMNVEV (reference sequence). Losses at the gene ends were 4 bases for V and 6 bases for J; bases not matched to a gene: 6. This CDR3 comprises 13 residues. CDR3 nucleotide sequence: TGTGCCAGCAGTTACCGACAGGGTTTCGAGCAGTACTTC. It translates to CASSYRQGFEQYF.

This sequence joins TRBV19 and TRBJ2-3; 7 bases fit TRBD1. This CDR3 comprises 14 residues. V trimming: 7 bases; J trimming: 0 bases; junction bases outside the gene matches: 4. CDR1 and CDR2 from the germline V gene are LNHDA and SQIVND (reference sequence). This CDR3 is CASTDRMSTDTQYF. The CDR3 region has the DNA TGTGCCAGTACGGACAGGATGAGCACAGATACGCAGTATTTT. Complete variable domain (other parts from reference TRBV19 and TRBJ2-3): DGGITQSPKYLFRKEGQNVTLSCEQNLNHDAMYWYRQDPGQGLRLIYYSQIVNDFQKGDIAEGYSVSREKKESFPLTVTSAQKNPTAFYLCASTDRMSTDTQYFGPGTRLTVL.